One and the same sample provided the 6 T cell receptor beta chains below, sequenced in a study of T-cell memory formation after mild COVID-19. TCRdb reprocessed the 5' RACE reads with MiXCR, giving one entry per CDR3 protein. The sample yields roughly 580,000 distinct CDR3 sequences, about 20% seen once. The sample consisted of PBMCs or a T cell subset sorted from them (not recorded which). The receptors were sampled from an adult woman who had mild COVID-19 (a few samples of this study predate the infection). Cell type and time point are not known.

The chain employs TRBV24-1 and TRBJ1-2; TRBD1 aligns across 12 bases. This CDR3 contains 15 residues. V lost 4 bases to trimming and J lost 8 bases; unmatched junction nucleotides: 7. The germline gives CDR1 KGHDR, CDR2 SFDVKD. The CDR3 is CATSETGTGGNGYTF. CDR3 nucleotides: TGTGCCACCAGTGAAACCGGGACAGGGGGCAACGGCTACACCTTC.

The V gene is TRBV7-8, the J gene TRBJ2-7; 14 bases match TRBD2. J lost 0 bases, V lost 5 bases, and 9 bases had no gene match. Germline CDR1 and CDR2: SGHVS and FQNEAQ. This CDR3 has 18 residues. This CDR3 reads CASSQPGLAGATSYEQYF. CDR3 DNA sequence: TGTGCCAGCAGCCAACCGGGACTAGCGGGAGCCACCTCCTACGAGCAGTACTTC.

This CDR3 is CASSLSGSSDEQYF. Here the CDR3 DNA reads TGTGCCAGCAGCCTTAGCGGGAGTTCAGACGAGCAGTACTTC. V usage is TRBV7-3 and J usage is TRBJ2-7, with TRBD2 identical over 9 bases. CDR1 is SGHTA, CDR2 FQGTGA, per germline. V trimming: 5 bases; J trimming: 5 bases; junction bases outside the gene matches: 7. The CDR3 has 14 amino acids.

The chain couples TRBV7-2 to TRBJ1-1; D is unresolved. Germline values: CDR1 SGHTA, CDR2 FQGNSA. Trimming removed 7 bases at V and 1 base at J, with 13 bases between. This CDR3 has 14 residues. The CDR3 region has the DNA TGTGCCAGCATCTTGGGGATAGGGAACACTGAAGCTTTCTTT. It yields the protein CASILGIGNTEAFF.

This chain connects TRBV2 to TRBJ2-3; TRBD2 matches at 10 bases. V shed 7 bases, J shed 1 base, and the junction held 2 bases outside the gene matches. The germline V gene has CDR1 SNHLY and CDR2 FYNNEI. The CDR3 runs to 14 residues. As DNA, the CDR3 is TGTGCCAGCAAAACTAGCGGGGGCACAGATACGCAGTATTTT. It codes for CASKTSGGTDTQYF.

A few counts support this clonotype. This rearrangement joins TRBV20-1 to TRBJ2-1; 9 bases map to TRBD2. The CDR3 covers 17 residues. CDR1 is DFQATT, CDR2 SNEGSKA, per germline (reference sequence). J lost 3 bases, V lost 2 bases, and 11 bases had no gene match. CDR3 bases: TGCAGTGCTAGATCCCCGGAGGCGGGAGGGGGCTACAATGAGCAGTTCTTC. It translates to CSARSPEAGGGYNEQFF.